Listed here is a single T cell receptor (beta chain). This entry is derived from a study of T-cell memory formation after mild COVID-19. Germline V CDR1 and CDR2: SGDLS, YYNGEE. Trimming at V came to 3 bases and at J to 8 bases, leaving 9 bases not matched to a gene. The CDR3 sequence is 16 residues long. TCRdb re-derived calls from the 5' RACE reads in MiXCR, one entry per CDR3 protein. This sample has hundreds of thousands of distinct CDR3 sequences, with around 8% found just once. The clonotype originates from a man aged 18 to 29 who had mild COVID-19 (a few samples of this study predate the infection). Cell type and time point are not known. Sequenced material: PBMCs or a T cell subset sorted from them (not recorded which). The gene calls are TRBV9 and TRBJ1-6, with 9 bases fitting TRBD1. In DNA form, the CDR3 reads TGTGCCAGCAGCGCTGACCGGGACAGGGTTTATTCACCCCTCCACTTT. It yields the protein CASSADRDRVYSPLHF.